The sequence of this TCR beta chain was determined in a study of T cell responses to AZD1222 COVID-19 vaccine. Data came from immunoSEQ multiplex PCR; TCRdb stores just in-frame clones and leaves some out. The data show 200,000 or so clones, 90% seen once. This clone was seen a handful of times. The target antigen is unknown. Study conclusions and caveats: Spike-specific TCR breadth and depth grew following two AZD1222 doses. Targets within unmutated variant regions were reportedly found for nearly half of spike-specific TCRs.

The specimen comprised peripheral blood, sampled on day 0 of AZD1222 vaccination. The TCR originated in an adult in good health.

CDR3 DNA: TGCGCCAGCAGCATGCGACGGAACTCACCCCTCCACTTT. Amino acids: CASSMRRNSPLHF. The chain links TRBV5-1 to TRBJ1-6; unclear D gene. This CDR3 has 13 residues. The V end was cut by 4 bases, the J end by 10 bases, with 12 bases between. In germline, CDR1 is SGHRS, CDR2 YFSETQ. The full variable domain, completed using reference TRBV5-1 and TRBJ1-6, is KAGVTQTPRYLIKTRGQQVTLSCSPISGHRSVSWYQQTPGQGLQFLFEYFSETQRNKGNFPGRFSGRQFSNSRSEMNVSTLELGDSALYLCASSMRRNSPLHFGNGTRLTVT.